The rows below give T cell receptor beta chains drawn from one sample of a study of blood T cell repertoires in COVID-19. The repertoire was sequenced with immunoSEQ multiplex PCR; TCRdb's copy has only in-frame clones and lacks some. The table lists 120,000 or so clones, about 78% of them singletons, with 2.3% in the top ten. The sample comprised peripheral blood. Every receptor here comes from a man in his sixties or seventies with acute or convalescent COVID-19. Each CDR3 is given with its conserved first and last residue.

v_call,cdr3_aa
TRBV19,CASEGTGSDEQFF
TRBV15,CATSRGGGGTDTQYF
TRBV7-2,CASSLSVQEEETQYF
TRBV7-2,CASSLGQLGEQYF
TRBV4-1,CASSQSSDRGNEKLFF
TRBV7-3,CASTRENTGELFF
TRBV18,CASSPSSSLSTDTQYF
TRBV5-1,CASSFGQGNEKLFF
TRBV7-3,CASSLGRGGYNEQFF
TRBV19,CASSRDTYVGAFF
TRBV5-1,CASSPTPIAGDTDTQYF
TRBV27,CASSFLGDRGYTGELFF
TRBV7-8,CASSLGARDGYTF
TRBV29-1,CSVEDLGRGIYGYTF
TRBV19,CASSITLAGGLTTDTQYF
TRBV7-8,CASSLGLGQLQAYEQYF
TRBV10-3,CAISDLVNTGELFF
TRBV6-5,CASSYTTATEAFF
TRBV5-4,CASSLVKRSARNEQFF
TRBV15,CATSRAVQRDGGELFF
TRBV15,CATSRGQALNTEAFF
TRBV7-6,CASQLLQGGTDTQYF
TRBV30,CAWNYPPGQGNYGYTF
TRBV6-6,CASSSQGNQPQHF
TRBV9,CASSVSGPKNYGYTF
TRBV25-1,CASSVAGDVLSPLHF
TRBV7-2,CASRPASGGQETQYF
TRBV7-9,CASSRSGGISNQPQHF
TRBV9,CASTRQGKDTEAFF
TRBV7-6,CASSRAAGANTGELFF
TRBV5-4,CASSFGKGVKNIQYF
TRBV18,CASSPPSRAGVAFF
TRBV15,CATSIRGDFGTQYF
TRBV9,CASSVGLGQGFDEQYF
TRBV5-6,CASSLGRWELFF
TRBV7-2,CASSLRDQPQHF
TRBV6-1,CASSGGGRGLTYEQYF
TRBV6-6,CASSRGTGATNTEAFF
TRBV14,CASSHSTWGVTKDTQYF
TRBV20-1,CSASYRQGYNEQFF
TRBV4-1,CASSQVRTARGIWRGYTF
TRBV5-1,CASSYTMGQVTTEAFF
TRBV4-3,CASSQEHNTEAFF
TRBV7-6,CASSPRGRTGEQYF
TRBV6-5,CASRTEVGNTEAFF
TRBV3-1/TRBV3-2,CASSQAGNGHRGSGYTF
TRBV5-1,CASSLARGLAVETQYF
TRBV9,CASSVERAGGQETQYF
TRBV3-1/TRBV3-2,CASSQDQGVPNSPLHF
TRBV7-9,CASSLVGQGFSQPQHF
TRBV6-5,CASSSVAGGTDTQYF
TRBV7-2,CASSFFRTSGTDTQYF
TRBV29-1,CSAWDSLNTEAFF
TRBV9,CASSVAGAHYGYTF
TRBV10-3,CAIGRVLAGGSDTQYF
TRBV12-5,CASGFDSPLHF
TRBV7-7,CASSRGGVNEQFF
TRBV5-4,CASSWEKGEAFF
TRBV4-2,CASSQAGIQETQYF